These T cell receptor beta chains were read from a single sample in a study of shared clonotypes between healthy human individuals. Measured with immunoSEQ multiplex PCR; TCRdb has only the in-frame clones, and not every one. Found here are roughly 2,000,000 clones, about 95% of them singletons; the top ten hold more than 0.9%. The material sequenced was naive CD8+ T cells sorted from blood. The receptors come from a man aged 18 to 35 in good health. Both conserved end residues are part of each CDR3. The D gene is left open where the match is weak. Where a row states a size, it is once, few, many or the class of an expanded clone; other rows omit it.

V gene: TRBV4-1
CDR3 length: 16
clone size: NA
J gene: TRBJ2-7
D gene: TRBD1
CDR3 DNA: TGCGCCAGCAGCCAAGAGACAGGGGGTACCCCCTACGAGCAGTACTTC
CDR3 protein: CASSQETGGTPYEQYF

V gene: TRBV19
CDR3 length: 12
clone size: once
J gene: TRBJ2-5
D gene: NA
CDR3 DNA: TGTGCCAGTAGTATAGACACTGAGACCCAGTACTTC
CDR3 protein: CASSIDTETQYF

V gene: TRBV11-2
CDR3 length: 14
clone size: NA
J gene: TRBJ1-3
D gene: NA
CDR3 DNA: TGTGCCAGCAGCCCCGGCAGCTCTGGAAACACCATATATTTT
CDR3 protein: CASSPGSSGNTIYF

V gene: TRBV6-1
CDR3 length: 13
clone size: NA
J gene: TRBJ1-4
D gene: NA
CDR3 DNA: TGTGCCAGCAGTCCTACGGCCCAAGAAAAACTGTTTTTT
CDR3 protein: CASSPTAQEKLFF

V gene: TRBV5-6
CDR3 length: 15
clone size: NA
J gene: TRBJ2-5
D gene: NA
CDR3 DNA: TGTGCCAGCAGCCCCGGGTCCCTCCCCCGGGAGACCCAGTACTTC
CDR3 protein: CASSPGSLPRETQYF

V gene: TRBV6-5
CDR3 length: 13
clone size: NA
J gene: TRBJ1-1
D gene: NA
CDR3 DNA: TGTGCCAGCAAAGTTAACGAGGGATTTGAAGCTTTCTTT
CDR3 protein: CASKVNEGFEAFF

V gene: TRBV5-4
CDR3 length: 13
clone size: NA
J gene: TRBJ2-7
D gene: NA
CDR3 DNA: TGTGCCAGCAGCTTGTTTTTTCTGGGAGAGCAGTACTTC
CDR3 protein: CASSLFFLGEQYF

V gene: TRBV27
CDR3 length: 16
clone size: once
J gene: TRBJ2-1
D gene: TRBD2
CDR3 DNA: TGTGCCAGCAGTCCGACTCCAGCGGGGAATGGCAATGAGCAGTTCTTC
CDR3 protein: CASSPTPAGNGNEQFF

V gene: TRBV2
CDR3 length: 15
clone size: NA
J gene: TRBJ2-5
D gene: NA
CDR3 DNA: TGTGCCAGCAGTGATTCTATGAGCAAGCCAGAGACCCAGTACTTC
CDR3 protein: CASSDSMSKPETQYF

V gene: TRBV4-1
CDR3 length: 11
clone size: NA
J gene: TRBJ1-4
D gene: NA
CDR3 DNA: TGCGCCAGCAGCCAGGGCGAAAAACTGTTTTTT
CDR3 protein: CASSQGEKLFF

V gene: TRBV9
CDR3 length: 14
clone size: few
J gene: TRBJ2-7
D gene: TRBD1
CDR3 DNA: TGTGCCAGCAGCGTAGGAGGGGGCGGATACGAGCAGTACTTC
CDR3 protein: CASSVGGGGYEQYF

V gene: TRBV19
CDR3 length: 13
clone size: NA
J gene: TRBJ2-5
D gene: NA
CDR3 DNA: TGTGCCAGTAGTCCCGTTGGGGGAGAGACCCAGTACTTC
CDR3 protein: CASSPVGGETQYF

V gene: TRBV5-6
CDR3 length: 13
clone size: NA
J gene: TRBJ1-6
D gene: TRBD1
CDR3 DNA: TGTGCCAGCAGTTGGACAGGTGGATCACCCCTCCACTTT
CDR3 protein: CASSWTGGSPLHF

V gene: TRBV7-9
CDR3 length: 13
clone size: NA
J gene: TRBJ2-1
D gene: NA
CDR3 DNA: TGTGCCAGCTTACTCGACAACTACAATGAGCAGTTCTTC
CDR3 protein: CASLLDNYNEQFF

V gene: TRBV13
CDR3 length: 12
clone size: NA
J gene: TRBJ1-2
D gene: NA
CDR3 DNA: TGTGCCAGCAGCTGGGGTACAAATGGCTACACCTTC
CDR3 protein: CASSWGTNGYTF

V gene: TRBV7-9
CDR3 length: 13
clone size: NA
J gene: TRBJ2-1
D gene: NA
CDR3 DNA: TGTGCCAGCAGCCCGACCCCCGCGGATGAGCAGTTCTTC
CDR3 protein: CASSPTPADEQFF

V gene: TRBV2
CDR3 length: 15
clone size: NA
J gene: TRBJ2-3
D gene: TRBD2
CDR3 DNA: TGTGCCAGCAGGGGGACTAGCGGGGGAGTAGATACGCAGTATTTT
CDR3 protein: CASRGTSGGVDTQYF

V gene: TRBV4-1
CDR3 length: 13
clone size: NA
J gene: TRBJ1-1
D gene: TRBD1
CDR3 DNA: TGCGCCAGCAGCCGCGGACAGGGGACTGAAGCTTTCTTT
CDR3 protein: CASSRGQGTEAFF

V gene: TRBV6-5
CDR3 length: 15
clone size: few
J gene: TRBJ1-6
D gene: NA
CDR3 DNA: TGTGCCAGCAGTTACTCTGGGGTATCAGGGGAGCCCCTCCACTTT
CDR3 protein: CASSYSGVSGEPLHF

V gene: TRBV29-1
CDR3 length: 11
clone size: NA
J gene: TRBJ2-7
D gene: NA
CDR3 DNA: TGCAGCGTCGCGGAGGGCGACGAGCAGTACTTC
CDR3 protein: CSVAEGDEQYF

V gene: TRBV4-1
CDR3 length: 13
clone size: NA
J gene: TRBJ2-7
D gene: NA
CDR3 DNA: TGCGCCAGCAGCCAAGCCTTAGGGTACGAGCAGTACTTC
CDR3 protein: CASSQALGYEQYF

V gene: TRBV2
CDR3 length: 17
clone size: NA
J gene: TRBJ2-3
D gene: TRBD2
CDR3 DNA: TGTGCCAGCACAGGTAGCGGGGGGCCGTTGGGAACAGATACGCAGTATTTT
CDR3 protein: CASTGSGGPLGTDTQYF

V gene: TRBV19
CDR3 length: 13
clone size: NA
J gene: TRBJ2-7
D gene: NA
CDR3 DNA: TGTGCCAGTAGTCTGCGAGGACAAAACGAGCAGTACTTC
CDR3 protein: CASSLRGQNEQYF

V gene: TRBV19
CDR3 length: 14
clone size: NA
J gene: TRBJ2-5
D gene: NA
CDR3 DNA: TGTGCCAGACCCGCGAAAGTGAACCAAGAGACCCAGTACTTC
CDR3 protein: CARPAKVNQETQYF

V gene: TRBV2
CDR3 length: 15
clone size: NA
J gene: TRBJ2-5
D gene: TRBD2
CDR3 DNA: TGTGCCAGCCATCCGGGTTCTAGCGGTCAAGAGACCCAGTACTTC
CDR3 protein: CASHPGSSGQETQYF

V gene: TRBV19
CDR3 length: 15
clone size: NA
J gene: TRBJ2-7
D gene: NA
CDR3 DNA: TGTGCCAGTAGTGCCTTCCGGGACGGCTCCTACGAGCAGTACTTC
CDR3 protein: CASSAFRDGSYEQYF

V gene: TRBV29-1
CDR3 length: 14
clone size: once
J gene: TRBJ2-5
D gene: NA
CDR3 DNA: TGCAGCGCCTATAAGGACAGGGAGGGAGAGACCCAGTACTTC
CDR3 protein: CSAYKDREGETQYF

V gene: TRBV27
CDR3 length: 14
clone size: NA
J gene: TRBJ2-5
D gene: NA
CDR3 DNA: TGTGCCAGCAGTTTATGGGCAGGGGAGGAGACCCAGTACTTC
CDR3 protein: CASSLWAGEETQYF

V gene: TRBV2
CDR3 length: 15
clone size: NA
J gene: TRBJ2-1
D gene: NA
CDR3 DNA: TGTGCCAGCAGGGGGACTGACACTTTGGCCAATGAGCAGTTCTTC
CDR3 protein: CASRGTDTLANEQFF

V gene: TRBV5-1
CDR3 length: 16
clone size: NA
J gene: TRBJ2-2
D gene: NA
CDR3 DNA: TGCGCCAGCACACACGAGGGCGGGGCCATCACCGGGGAGCTGTTTTTT
CDR3 protein: CASTHEGGAITGELFF

V gene: TRBV4-1
CDR3 length: 16
clone size: few
J gene: TRBJ1-6
D gene: NA
CDR3 DNA: TGCGCCAGCAGCCAAACAATACATGCTTTAGATTCACCCCTCCACTTT
CDR3 protein: CASSQTIHALDSPLHF

V gene: TRBV28
CDR3 length: 14
clone size: NA
J gene: TRBJ2-7
D gene: TRBD1
CDR3 DNA: TGTGCCAGCAGTCCCAGGACAGGGCAGTACGAGCAGTACTTC
CDR3 protein: CASSPRTGQYEQYF

V gene: TRBV9
CDR3 length: 12
clone size: NA
J gene: TRBJ2-1
D gene: NA
CDR3 DNA: TGTGCCAGCAGCGTAGAGGAGAATGAGCAGTTCTTC
CDR3 protein: CASSVEENEQFF

V gene: TRBV27
CDR3 length: 14
clone size: NA
J gene: TRBJ2-7
D gene: TRBD1
CDR3 DNA: TGTGCCAGCAGTCCATTCAGACAGGGCTACGAGCAGTACTTC
CDR3 protein: CASSPFRQGYEQYF

V gene: TRBV5-1
CDR3 length: 14
clone size: NA
J gene: TRBJ2-7
D gene: NA
CDR3 DNA: TGCGCCAGCAGCTTGAGTCAGTACTCCTACGAGCAGTACTTC
CDR3 protein: CASSLSQYSYEQYF

V gene: TRBV13
CDR3 length: 14
clone size: NA
J gene: TRBJ2-7
D gene: TRBD2
CDR3 DNA: TGTGCCAGCAGCTTAGCGGGGGGATCCTACGAGCAGTACTTC
CDR3 protein: CASSLAGGSYEQYF

V gene: TRBV6-4
CDR3 length: 13
clone size: NA
J gene: TRBJ2-5
D gene: NA
CDR3 DNA: TGTGCCAGCAGTTACCAGGGGGGAGAGACCCAGTACTTC
CDR3 protein: CASSYQGGETQYF

V gene: TRBV10-1
CDR3 length: 11
clone size: NA
J gene: TRBJ2-1
D gene: NA
CDR3 DNA: TGCGCCAGCAGTGAGGAAGGTGAGCAGTTCTTC
CDR3 protein: CASSEEGEQFF

V gene: TRBV6-6
CDR3 length: 11
clone size: once
J gene: TRBJ1-4
D gene: NA
CDR3 DNA: TGTGCCAGCAGTTACTCGGGAAAACTGTTTTTT
CDR3 protein: CASSYSGKLFF

V gene: TRBV7-6
CDR3 length: 15
clone size: once
J gene: TRBJ1-4
D gene: NA
CDR3 DNA: TGTGCCAGCAGCTTAGGACCGGGAAGTAATGAAAAACTGTTTTTT
CDR3 protein: CASSLGPGSNEKLFF

V gene: TRBV30
CDR3 length: 11
clone size: NA
J gene: TRBJ2-7
D gene: NA
CDR3 DNA: TGTGCCTGGGGGCAGAACTACGAGCAGTACTTC
CDR3 protein: CAWGQNYEQYF

V gene: TRBV30
CDR3 length: 13
clone size: NA
J gene: TRBJ2-5
D gene: NA
CDR3 DNA: TGTGCCTGGAGTGTGTTAGCATCGGAGACCCAGTACTTC
CDR3 protein: CAWSVLASETQYF

V gene: TRBV6-6
CDR3 length: 16
clone size: NA
J gene: TRBJ2-3
D gene: NA
CDR3 DNA: TGTGCCAGCAGTTACTCCCCTCGAGACAGCACAGATACGCAGTATTTT
CDR3 protein: CASSYSPRDSTDTQYF

V gene: TRBV28
CDR3 length: 14
clone size: NA
J gene: TRBJ2-5
D gene: TRBD2
CDR3 DNA: TGTGCCAGCAGTGGGACTAGCGGACAAGAGACCCAGTACTTC
CDR3 protein: CASSGTSGQETQYF

V gene: TRBV5-4
CDR3 length: 13
clone size: NA
J gene: TRBJ2-7
D gene: NA
CDR3 DNA: TGTGCCAGCAGCCTTGGGGGGTTTGACGAGCAGTACTTC
CDR3 protein: CASSLGGFDEQYF

V gene: TRBV6-5
CDR3 length: 13
clone size: NA
J gene: TRBJ2-3
D gene: NA
CDR3 DNA: TGTGCCAGCAGTTCAGGGGCTGGGGATACGCGGTATTTT
CDR3 protein: CASSSGAGDTRYF